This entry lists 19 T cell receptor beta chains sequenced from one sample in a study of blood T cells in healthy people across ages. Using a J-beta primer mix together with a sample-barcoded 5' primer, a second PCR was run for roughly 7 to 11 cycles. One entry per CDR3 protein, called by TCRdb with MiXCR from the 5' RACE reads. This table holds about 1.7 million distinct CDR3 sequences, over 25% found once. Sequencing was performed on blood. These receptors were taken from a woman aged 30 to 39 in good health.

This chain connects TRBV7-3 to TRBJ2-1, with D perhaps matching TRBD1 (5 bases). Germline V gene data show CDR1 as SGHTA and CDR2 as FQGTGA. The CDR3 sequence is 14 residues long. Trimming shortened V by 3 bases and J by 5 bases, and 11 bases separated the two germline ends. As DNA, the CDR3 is TGTGCCAGCAGCTTGATGTTAGGGGACAATGAGCAGTTCTTC. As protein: CASSLMLGDNEQFF.

This CDR3 is CASSQDAVLIPPNEQFF. CDR3 sequence (DNA): TGCGCCAGCAGCCAAGACGCGGTCCTTATCCCACCTAATGAGCAGTTCTTC. The gene calls are TRBV4-3 and TRBJ2-1; D unclear. Between the trimmed V and J ends, which lost 0 bases and 7 bases, there was a span of 19 bases. Germline CDR1 and CDR2: LGHNA and YSLEER. This CDR3 region has 17 residues.

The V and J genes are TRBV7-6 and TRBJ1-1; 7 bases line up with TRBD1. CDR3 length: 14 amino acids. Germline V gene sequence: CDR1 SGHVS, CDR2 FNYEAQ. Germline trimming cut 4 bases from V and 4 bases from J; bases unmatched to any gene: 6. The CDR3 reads CASSSGQVVTEAFF. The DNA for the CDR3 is TGTGCCAGCAGCTCAGGACAGGTGGTCACTGAAGCTTTCTTT.

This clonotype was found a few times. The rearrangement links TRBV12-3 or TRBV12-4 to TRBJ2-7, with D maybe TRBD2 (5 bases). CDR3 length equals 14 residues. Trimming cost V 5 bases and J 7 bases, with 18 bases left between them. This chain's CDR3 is CASSTSRTPGEQYF. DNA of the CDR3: TGTGCCAGCAGTACTAGTCGGACGCCTGGGGAGCAGTACTTC.

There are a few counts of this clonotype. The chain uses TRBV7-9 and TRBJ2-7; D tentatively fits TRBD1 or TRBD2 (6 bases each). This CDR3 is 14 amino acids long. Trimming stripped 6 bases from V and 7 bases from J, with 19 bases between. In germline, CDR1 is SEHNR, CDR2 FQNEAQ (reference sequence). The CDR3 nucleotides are TGTGCCAGCAGGGGTACGACTAGGGGGTCGGAGCAGTACTTC. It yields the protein CASRGTTRGSEQYF. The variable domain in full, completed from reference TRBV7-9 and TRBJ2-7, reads DTGVSQNPRHKITKRGQNVTFRCDPISEHNRLYWYRQTLGQGPEFLTYFQNEAQLEKSRLLSDRFSAERPKGSFSTLEIQRTEQGDSAMYLCASRGTTRGSEQYFGPGTRLTVT.

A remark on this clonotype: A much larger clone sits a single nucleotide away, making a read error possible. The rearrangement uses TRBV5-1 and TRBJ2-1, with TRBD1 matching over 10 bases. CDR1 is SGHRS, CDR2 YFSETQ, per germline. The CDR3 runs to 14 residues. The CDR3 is CAGSLGTGVDEQFF. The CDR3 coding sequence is TGCGCCGGCAGCTTGGGGACAGGGGTCGATGAGCAGTTCTTC.

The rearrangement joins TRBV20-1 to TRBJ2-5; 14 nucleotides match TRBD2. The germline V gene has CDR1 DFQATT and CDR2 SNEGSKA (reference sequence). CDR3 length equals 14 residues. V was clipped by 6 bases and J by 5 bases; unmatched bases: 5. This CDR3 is CSAGTSGSKETQYF. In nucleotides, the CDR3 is TGCAGTGCGGGGACTAGCGGGAGTAAGGAGACCCAGTACTTC.

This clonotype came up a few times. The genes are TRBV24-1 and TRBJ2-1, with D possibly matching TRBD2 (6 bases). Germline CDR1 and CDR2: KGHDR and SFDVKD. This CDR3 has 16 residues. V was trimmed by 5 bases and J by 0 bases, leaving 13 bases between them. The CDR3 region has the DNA TGTGCCACCAGTGTCCCTCGGGGGAGCTCCTACAATGAGCAGTTCTTC. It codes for CATSVPRGSSYNEQFF.

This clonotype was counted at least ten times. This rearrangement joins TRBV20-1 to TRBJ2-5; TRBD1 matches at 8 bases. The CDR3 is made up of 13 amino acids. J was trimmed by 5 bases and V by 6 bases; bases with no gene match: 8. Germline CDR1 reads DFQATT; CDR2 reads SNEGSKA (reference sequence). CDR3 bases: TGCAGTGCCTGGACAGGGTGGACGGAGACCCAGTACTTC. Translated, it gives CSAWTGWTETQYF.

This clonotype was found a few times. The CDR3 protein is CSARDGASGSYEQYF. Here the CDR3 DNA reads TGCAGTGCTAGAGATGGGGCTAGCGGGAGCTACGAGCAGTACTTC. The rearrangement uses TRBV20-1 and TRBJ2-7; 10 bases are a match to TRBD2. V shed 0 bases, J shed 3 bases, and the junction held 5 bases outside the gene matches. The germline gives CDR1 DFQATT, CDR2 SNEGSKA (reference sequence). This CDR3 has 15 amino acids.

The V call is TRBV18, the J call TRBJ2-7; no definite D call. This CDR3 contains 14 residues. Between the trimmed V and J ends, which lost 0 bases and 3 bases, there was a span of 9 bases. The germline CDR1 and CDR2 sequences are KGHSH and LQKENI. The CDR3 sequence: CASSPPDSRYEQYF. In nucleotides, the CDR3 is TGTGCCAGCTCACCACCTGACTCACGCTACGAGCAGTACTTC.

The DNA of the CDR3 is TGCAGTGCTAGGTACATGGACTATGGCTACACCTTC. Translation gives CSARYMDYGYTF. The V call is TRBV20-1, the J call TRBJ1-2, with D hard to call. CDR1 and CDR2 (germline): DFQATT, SNEGSKA (reference sequence). The V and J ends lost 3 bases and 3 bases respectively, with 8 bases between them. The CDR3 length is 12 residues.

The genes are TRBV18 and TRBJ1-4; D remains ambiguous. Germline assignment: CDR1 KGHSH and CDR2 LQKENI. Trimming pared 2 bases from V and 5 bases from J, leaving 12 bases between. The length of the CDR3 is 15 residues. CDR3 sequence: CASSPGRAANEKLFF. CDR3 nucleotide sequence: TGTGCCAGCTCACCAGGTCGGGCCGCCAATGAAAAACTGTTTTTT.

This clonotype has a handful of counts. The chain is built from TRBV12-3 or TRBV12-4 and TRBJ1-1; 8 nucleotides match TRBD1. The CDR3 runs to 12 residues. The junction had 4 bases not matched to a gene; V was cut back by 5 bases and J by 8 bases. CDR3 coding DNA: TGTGCCAGCAGTGCGGACAGGGCCGAAGCTTTCTTT. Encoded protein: CASSADRAEAFF.

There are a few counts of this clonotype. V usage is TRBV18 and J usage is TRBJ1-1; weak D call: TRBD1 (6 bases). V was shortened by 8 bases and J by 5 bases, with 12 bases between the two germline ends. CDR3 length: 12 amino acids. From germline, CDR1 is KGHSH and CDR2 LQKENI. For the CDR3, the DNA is TGTGCCAGCGGGGGGCAGGGAACTGAAGCTTTCTTT. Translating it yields CASGGQGTEAFF.

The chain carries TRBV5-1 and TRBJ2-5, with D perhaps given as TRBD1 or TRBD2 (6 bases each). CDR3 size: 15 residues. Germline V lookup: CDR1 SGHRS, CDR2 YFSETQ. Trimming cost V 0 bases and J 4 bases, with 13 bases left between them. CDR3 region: CASSLAPGALETQYF. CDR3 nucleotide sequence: TGCGCCAGCAGCTTGGCCCCGGGGGCTCTAGAGACCCAGTACTTC. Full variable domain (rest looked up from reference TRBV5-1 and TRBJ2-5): KAGVTQTPRYLIKTRGQQVTLSCSPISGHRSVSWYQQTPGQGLQFLFEYFSETQRNKGNFPGRFSGRQFSNSRSEMNVSTLELGDSALYLCASSLAPGALETQYFGPGTRLLVL.

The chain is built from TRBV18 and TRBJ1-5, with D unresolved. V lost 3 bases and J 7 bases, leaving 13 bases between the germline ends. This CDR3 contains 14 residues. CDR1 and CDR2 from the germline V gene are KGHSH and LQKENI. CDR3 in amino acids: CASSPEGTGQPQHF. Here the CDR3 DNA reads TGTGCCAGCTCACCCGAGGGAACGGGGCAGCCCCAGCATTTT. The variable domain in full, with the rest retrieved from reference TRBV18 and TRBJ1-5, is NAGVMQNPRHLVRRRGQEARLRCSPMKGHSHVYWYRQLPEEGLKFMVYLQKENIIDESGMPKERFSAEFPKEGPSILRIQQVVRGDSAAYFCASSPEGTGQPQHFGDGTRLSIL.

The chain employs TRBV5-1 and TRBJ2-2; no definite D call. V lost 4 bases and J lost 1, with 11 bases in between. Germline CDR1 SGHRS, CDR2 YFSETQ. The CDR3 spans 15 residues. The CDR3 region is CASSPHLENTGELFF. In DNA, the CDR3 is TGCGCCAGCAGCCCCCACCTAGAGAACACCGGGGAGCTGTTTTTT.

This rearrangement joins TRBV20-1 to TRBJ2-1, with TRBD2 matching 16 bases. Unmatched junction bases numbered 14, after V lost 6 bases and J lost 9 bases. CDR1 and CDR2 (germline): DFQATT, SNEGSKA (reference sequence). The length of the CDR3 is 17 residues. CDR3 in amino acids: CSANAGTSGREPGEQFF. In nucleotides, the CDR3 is TGCAGTGCCAACGCCGGGACTAGCGGGAGGGAACCCGGTGAGCAGTTCTTC.